The 13 T cell receptor beta chains presented below share a single source sample, sequenced in a study of shared clonotypes between healthy human individuals. Sequenced by immunoSEQ multiplex PCR; TCRdb stores in-frame clones only, minus some. Here the sample spans approximately 1.9 million clones, 80% to 95% being singletons. It was CD45RO-negative cells, positively selected for CCR7, that made up naive CD8 cells, with terminally differentiated effector memory CD45RA+ cells excluded. Input material: naive CD8+ T cells from PBMCs. These receptor sequences come from a man younger than 30 in good health. Some clones in this sample may be carry-over from other donors' samples.

The V and J genes are TRBV6-5 and TRBJ2-1; a weak D match, TRBD2 (5 bases). The V gene's germline CDR1 is MNHEY and CDR2 SVGAGI. V shed 3 bases and J shed 2 bases, with 11 bases lying between them. The CDR3 totals 15 residues. The CDR3 nucleotides read TGTGCCAGCAGTTATAGCGTTTCCCCCTACAATGAGCAGTTCTTC. Its protein is CASSYSVSPYNEQFF.

The rearrangement links TRBV9 to TRBJ1-2; D is unclear. CDR3 length equals 17 residues. V lost 3 bases and J 3 bases, leaving 21 bases between the germline ends. Germline assignment: CDR1 SGDLS and CDR2 YYNGEE. For the CDR3, the DNA is TGTGCCAGCAGCGCAGACCCATCAGGTTTTTTAGACTATGGCTACACCTTC. Its protein is CASSADPSGFLDYGYTF.

This chain uses TRBV28 with TRBJ2-7, with D maybe TRBD2 (6 bases). The CDR3 length is 15 residues. Looked up from germline, CDR1 is MDHEN and CDR2 is SYDVKM. With 3 bases removed from V and 3 bases from J, the gap between germline ends came to 15 bases. CDR3 amino acids: CASSLVERANYEQYF. The CDR3 DNA follows: TGTGCCAGCAGTTTGGTTGAGCGGGCCAACTACGAGCAGTACTTC.

To note about this clone: The sample contains more than one DNA sequence encoding this CDR3. This chain uses TRBV27 with TRBJ1-2, with D possibly TRBD1 on 5 matching bases. CDR3 length: 13 amino acids. Per germline, CDR1 MNHEY and CDR2 SMNVEV (reference sequence). V was trimmed by 3 bases and J by 4 bases, leaving 9 bases between them. CDR3 bases: TGTGCCAGCAGTTTGACTGGGACCTATGGCTACACCTTC. Translating it yields CASSLTGTYGYTF.

On this clone: The same CDR3 can be traced to other DNA sequences in this sample. V is TRBV29-1 and J is TRBJ2-1; no firm D call. This CDR3 contains 11 residues. Trimming removed 3 bases at V and 0 bases at J, with 0 bases between. Looked up from germline, CDR1 is SQVTM and CDR2 is ANQGSEA. The CDR3 DNA reads TGCAGCGTTGACTCCTACAATGAGCAGTTCTTC. Amino acids: CSVDSYNEQFF.

The chain carries TRBV7-9 and TRBJ1-1; the D gene is possibly TRBD1 (5 bases). Trimming removed 1 base from V and 8 bases from J, with 8 bases in between. Per germline, CDR1 SEHNR and CDR2 FQNEAQ (reference sequence). This CDR3 is built from 12 residues. The DNA for the CDR3 is TGTGCCAGCAGCTTAGAACGGGACGAAGCTTTCTTT. It codes for CASSLERDEAFF.

This chain uses TRBV5-6 with TRBJ2-1; TRBD1 agrees at 9 bases. Germline values: CDR1 SGHDT, CDR2 YYEEEE. The CDR3 is 14 residues long. The J segment lost 3 bases and the V segment lost 4 bases, leaving 2 bases of the junction unmatched. CDR3 coding DNA: TGTGCCAGCAGCACAGGGGGCTACTACAATGAGCAGTTCTTC. Translated, it gives CASSTGGYYNEQFF.

The gene calls are TRBV9 and TRBJ2-7, with D perhaps TRBD1 (6 bases). Germline assignment: CDR1 SGDLS and CDR2 YYNGEE. V lost 5 bases, J lost 2 bases, and 14 bases lay in between. CDR3 length: 14 amino acids. CDR3 loop: CASSFRDITYEQYF. The CDR3 nucleotides read TGTGCCAGCAGTTTTCGGGACATAACCTACGAGCAGTACTTC.

This rearrangement joins TRBV15 to TRBJ1-4; D unresolved. The germline V and J ends were trimmed by 1 base and 6 bases, with 12 bases remaining between them. Germline CDR1 reads LNHNV; CDR2 reads YYDKDF (reference sequence). This CDR3 region has 15 residues. As DNA, the CDR3 is TGTGCCACCAGCAGAGGTGTGATGACCGATGAAAAACTGTTTTTT. Translated, it gives CATSRGVMTDEKLFF.

This clone occurred a few times. The rearrangement links TRBV28 to TRBJ1-5, with 9 bases fitting TRBD1. There are 13 residues in the CDR3. Trimming cost V 3 bases and J 6 bases; bases outside gene matches: 0. Germline V gene data show CDR1 as MDHEN and CDR2 as SYDVKM. The DNA for the CDR3 is TGTGCCAGCAGTTTGGACAGGGGTCAGCCCCAGCATTTT. Its protein is CASSLDRGQPQHF. The whole variable domain, filled in from reference TRBV28 and TRBJ1-5, reads DVKVTQSSRYLVKRTGEKVFLECVQDMDHENMFWYRQDPGLGLRLIYFSYDVKMKEKGDIPEGYSVSREKKERFSLILESASTNQTSMYLCASSLDRGQPQHFGDGTRLSIL.

This chain joins TRBV21-1 and TRBJ2-2; the DNA was not used to check the table's D call, TRBD2. TRBV21-1 represents a pseudogene. The CDR3 sequence is 17 residues long. Here the CDR3 reads CASRPPRLAGGTGELFF. DNA of the CDR3: TGTGCCAGCAGACCCCCGAGGCTAGCGGGAGGTACCGGGGAGCTGTTTTTT.

The V gene is TRBV7-7, the J gene TRBJ2-3; D ambiguous. The CDR3 totals 14 residues. Trimming left V 3 bases short and J 2 bases short, with 9 bases between. CDR1 and CDR2 from the germline V gene are SSHAT and FNYEAQ (reference sequence). DNA of the CDR3: TGTGCCAGCAGCTTGGATCCGCTCACAGATACGCAGTATTTT. This encodes CASSLDPLTDTQYF.

The gene calls are TRBV9 and TRBJ2-6; D is uncertain. This CDR3 has 17 residues. The germline V gene has CDR1 SGDLS and CDR2 YYNGEE. Trimming removed 0 bases from V and 0 bases from J, with 10 bases in between. The CDR3 spells CASSVGLGLSGANVLTF. CDR3 nucleotide sequence: TGTGCCAGCAGCGTAGGTTTAGGCCTCTCTGGGGCCAACGTCCTGACTTTC.